These T cell receptor beta chains were read from a single sample in a study of CD8 T cells in ankylosing spondylitis. From the 5' RACE reads, TCRdb called clonotypes with MiXCR, one entry per CDR3 protein. The table records 500,000 to 650,000 distinct CDR3 sequences, under 5.5% of them present only once. Specimen: blood, either unsorted or a sorted T cell fraction (not recorded which). The receptors were sampled from a male donor with ankylosing spondylitis. CDR3s include the opening cysteine and the closing phenylalanine or tryptophan. The order of the fields is D gene, V gene, J gene, clone size, CDR3 protein, CDR3 DNA. The D gene is left open where the match is weak. Clone size is given for some rows only: seen once, a few or many times, or a class if the clone is expanded.

>.|TRBV7-9|TRBJ1-5|many
CASSLVDGSSNQPQHF
TGTGCCAGCAGCCTTGTGGACGGATCTAGCAATCAGCCCCAGCATTTT
>TRBD2|TRBV3-1|TRBJ2-5|.
CASSQETSGRAYRETQYF
TGTGCCAGCAGCCAGGAGACTAGCGGGAGGGCGTATCGAGAGACCCAGTACTTC
>.|TRBV27|TRBJ1-1|many
CASSLSSRNTEAFF
TGTGCCAGCAGTTTATCTTCCAGGAACACTGAAGCTTTCTTT
>.|TRBV10-3|TRBJ2-1|many
CAISESGEYEQFF
TGTGCCATCAGTGAGTCGGGGGAGTATGAGCAGTTCTTC
>.|TRBV10-3|TRBJ2-2|many
CAISVIDNTGELFF
TGTGCCATCAGTGTAATCGACAACACCGGGGAGCTGTTTTTT
>TRBD1|TRBV5-1|TRBJ2-1|many
CASSPDRGNINEQFF
TGCGCCAGCAGCCCGGACAGGGGAAACATTAATGAGCAGTTCTTC
>.|TRBV16|TRBJ1-2|many
CASSRRGSGYTF
TGTGCCAGCAGTCGGAGGGGTTCTGGCTACACCTTC
>.|TRBV7-2|TRBJ2-3|many
CASSSQGGSTDTQYF
TGTGCCAGCAGCTCCCAGGGGGGGAGCACAGATACGCAGTATTTT
>.|TRBV6-1|TRBJ1-1|many
CASRRDTSNGAFF
TGTGCCAGCAGGCGGGACACTTCGAATGGAGCTTTCTTT
>.|TRBV20-1|TRBJ1-1|many
CSADTGIWNTEAFF
TGCAGTGCCGATACAGGGATATGGAACACTGAAGCTTTCTTT
>.|TRBV11-1|TRBJ2-2|few
CASSPTRVKQSNTGELFF
TGTGCCAGCAGCCCAACACGGGTGAAACAGTCGAACACCGGGGAGCTGTTTTTT
>.|TRBV4-3|TRBJ1-2|.
CASSQGGGAGYGYTF
TGCGCCAGCAGCCAAGGTGGGGGCGCGGGCTATGGCTACACCTTC
>.|TRBV11-2|TRBJ1-4|.
CASSWAATNEKLFF
TGTGCCAGCAGTTGGGCTGCAACTAATGAAAAACTGTTTTTT
>TRBD2|TRBV29-1|TRBJ2-1|many
CSVDSGKGFEQFF
TGCAGCGTTGACAGCGGGAAGGGTTTTGAGCAGTTCTTC